Listed below are T cell receptor beta chains from one sample, sequenced in a study of T cells and Merkel cell carcinoma outcomes. The table came from immunoSEQ multiplex PCR; TCRdb's copy has only in-frame clones and leaves some out. The table includes about 14,000 clones, over 85% detected once. Input material: tumor tissue from Merkel cell carcinoma. The source is a human donor with Merkel cell carcinoma. CDR3s include the opening cysteine and the closing phenylalanine or tryptophan. The order of the fields is V gene, CDR3 length, J gene, CDR3 protein.

>TRBV11-2|13|TRBJ2-7
CASSLTGPYEQYF
>TRBV7-3|12|TRBJ2-4
CASGESGSIQYF
>TRBV15|17|TRBJ1-4
CATSREAPGTGGEKLFF
>TRBV2|14|TRBJ2-3
CASKAGVDADTQYF
>TRBV9|13|TRBJ1-2
CASSQSGAGGYTF
>TRBV4-2|16|TRBJ2-5
CASSLRRGNSQETQYF
>TRBV29-1|12|TRBJ2-3
CSVEGSRYTQYF
>TRBV18|14|TRBJ2-5
CASSPRGPQETQYF
>TRBV18|16|TRBJ1-3
CASSPLRGPGGNTIYF
>TRBV5-1|13|TRBJ2-5
CASSLAPRETQYF
>TRBV23-1|16|TRBJ1-5
CANTRDRVDGNQPQHF
>TRBV5-1|13|TRBJ1-1
CASSFQGNTEAFF
>TRBV19|14|TRBJ1-5
CASSKGGGNQPQHF
>TRBV7-8|15|TRBJ1-4
CASSRRGATNEKLFF
>TRBV5-4|16|TRBJ1-1
CASSLDGKPPYTEAFF
>TRBV27|14|TRBJ2-5
CASSPNIGPETQYF
>TRBV28|15|TRBJ2-5
CASSSWDRDQETQYF
>TRBV11-3|14|TRBJ2-7
CASSRGTAPYEQYF
>TRBV21-1|14|TRBJ2-7
CASSTCAGNYEQYF
>TRBV28|13|TRBJ1-1
CASSPPADTEAFF
>TRBV5-1|17|TRBJ2-6
CASSWDRGRSGANVLTF
>TRBV29-1|13|TRBJ2-2
CSVAGTGGGELFF
>TRBV7-9|15|TRBJ2-3
CASSFNWGSEDTQYF
>TRBV7-9|14|TRBJ1-5
CASSLASSGEPQHF
>TRBV5-1|14|TRBJ1-1
CASSTREGGIEAFF
>TRBV5-1|15|TRBJ2-3
CASSGQERYTDTQYF
>TRBV18|17|TRBJ2-1
CASSPRLAGVSYNEQFF
>TRBV5-1|11|TRBJ1-1
CASNEGVEAFF
>TRBV29-1|11|TRBJ2-7
CSVASGYEQYF
>TRBV5-4|13|TRBJ1-3
CASGDFSGNTIYF
>TRBV5-1|14|TRBJ2-3
CASNTTGDTDTQYF
>TRBV6-5|12|TRBJ2-7
CATLSGGYEQYF
>TRBV18|15|TRBJ2-2
CASSHPGQVAGELFF
>TRBV4-1|17|TRBJ2-2
CASSQAKGHPNTGELFF
>TRBV5-1|14|TRBJ2-1
CASSVRVGSNEQFF
>TRBV7-2|15|TRBJ2-7
CASSKTYTSSYEQYF
>TRBV5-1|14|TRBJ1-2
CASSFGSGNYGYTF
>TRBV11-2|14|TRBJ2-1
CASSLELGGNEQFF
>TRBV7-8|12|TRBJ1-6
CASSHKIRPLHF
>TRBV5-6|12|TRBJ1-5
CASSLKPGPQHF
>TRBV5-4|15|TRBJ2-1
CASSSPGASYNEQFF
>TRBV19|13|TRBJ1-5
CASSPQGPQPQHF
>TRBV2|15|TRBJ2-7
CASSEAGGISYEQYF
>TRBV29-1|15|TRBJ2-1
CSVGRTGQGAGEQFF
>TRBV4-2|14|TRBJ2-5
CASSQGGKWETQYF
>TRBV4-3|14|TRBJ2-7
CASSLQRLSYEQYF
>TRBV6-5|13|TRBJ1-5
CASRLGTNQPQHF